Listed below are T cell receptor beta chains from one sample, sequenced in a study of T cell changes during pregnancy in multiple sclerosis. Data came from immunoSEQ multiplex PCR; TCRdb stores just in-frame clones and leaves some out. This table has fewer than 110,000 clones, about nine tenths appearing once. The starting material was peripheral blood, obtained in the second trimester of pregnancy. These receptors were obtained from a female donor with multiple sclerosis, enrolled in a pregnancy study. Both conserved end residues are part of each CDR3.

J,length,V,CDR3
TRBJ2-1,14,TRBV29-1,CSFTSGKINNEQFF
TRBJ2-7,14,TRBV5-4,CASSLGQGHYEQYF
TRBJ1-1,13,TRBV5-1,CASSLRGDTEAFF
TRBJ1-1,16,TRBV18,CASSPLSAGRNTEAFF
TRBJ2-2,15,TRBV5-1,CASSAGLRGPGELFF
TRBJ2-1,14,TRBV6-5,CASSFSSDYYEQFF
TRBJ1-6,14,TRBV5-1,CASSPPDTNSPLHF
TRBJ2-5,13,TRBV28,CASSLASQETQYF
TRBJ2-1,15,TRBV4-3,CASSQGAGGGNEQFF
TRBJ2-7,17,TRBV2,CASRLLLGRTGSYEQYF
TRBJ1-1,15,TRBV5-8,CASSPGQGLNTEAFF
TRBJ1-2,15,TRBV6-6,CASSYPGQGGYGYTF
TRBJ1-2,13,TRBV6-4,CASRDRDSLGYTF
TRBJ2-7,15,TRBV4-2,CASSQQTGGSYEQYF
TRBJ2-6,16,TRBV19,CASSASGSSGANVLTF
TRBJ2-1,13,TRBV6-5,CASKGQGYNEQFF
TRBJ1-1,14,TRBV5-1,CASSSNQGYTEAFF
TRBJ1-1,14,TRBV2,CASLAAATHTEAFF
TRBJ2-2,19,TRBV9,CASSVADSGSSDDAGELFF
-,14,TRBV21-1,CASKASGSFYEQYF
TRBJ2-3,16,TRBV6-1,CASSALSGSGTDTQYF
TRBJ2-7,14,TRBV7-2,CASSLRQEPYEQYF
TRBJ2-1,13,TRBV29-1,CSADLLAGIEQFF
TRBJ1-4,14,TRBV27,CASSEGGWDEKLFF
TRBJ1-2,13,TRBV30,CAWSGQGAVGYTF
TRBJ2-7,15,TRBV28,CASSPGGGTGDEQYF